Listed here are 24 T cell receptor beta chains from one sample, sequenced in a study of blood T cell repertoires in COVID-19. The data were produced by immunoSEQ multiplex PCR, yet TCRdb's version contains in-frame clones alone and is incomplete. The sample has hundreds of thousands of clones, over 80% seen once. Sequences were obtained from peripheral blood. The receptors shown here come from a woman between 18 and 29 years old with acute or convalescent COVID-19.

The V and J genes are TRBV10-3 and TRBJ1-2; maybe TRBD1 (6 bases). The length of the CDR3 is 11 residues. Deletions cut 11 bases from V and 5 bases from J, with 12 bases between. Per the germline V gene, CDR1 is ENHRY and CDR2 is SYGVKD. DNA for the CDR3: TGTGCCGTGGGGACAAGTTATGGCTACACCTTC. Its protein is CAVGTSYGYTF.

The V gene is TRBV2, the J gene TRBJ1-3; D is possibly TRBD1 (6 bases). Germline CDR1 is SNHLY and CDR2 is FYNNEI. V was cut by 1 base and J by 2 bases, with 9 bases left in between. The CDR3 covers 15 residues. CDR3 nucleotides: TGTGCCAGCAGTGAAGGCGCAGGGGCTGGAAACACCATATATTTT. Translating it yields CASSEGAGAGNTIYF.

The chain is built from TRBV7-6 and TRBJ2-1; TRBD2 is a possible D gene (7 bases). With 3 bases removed from V and 4 bases from J, the gap between germline ends came to 13 bases. CDR1 is SGHVS, CDR2 FNYEAQ, per germline. The CDR3 length is 15 residues. This CDR3 is CASSFWGGPYNEQFF. The CDR3 nucleotides read TGTGCCAGCAGCTTTTGGGGGGGGCCTTACAATGAGCAGTTCTTC.

The chain employs TRBV9 and TRBJ2-3, with D unclear. CDR1 and CDR2 (germline): SGDLS, YYNGEE. V was pared by 2 bases and J by 1 base, with 11 bases between. The CDR3 covers 15 residues. CDR3 bases: TGTGCCAGCAGCGTTGGTGGTATAGGCACAGATACGCAGTATTTT. Protein sequence: CASSVGGIGTDTQYF.

The chain has TRBV5-5 and TRBJ2-7; D call uncertain. CDR1 is SGHKS, CDR2 YYEKEE, per germline (reference sequence). The CDR3 is 12 residues long. The V end lost 0 bases, the J end lost 8 bases, and 9 bases lay between the germline ends. CDR3 in DNA: TGTGCCAGCAGCTTGGAACTGGAGAAGCAGTACTTC. This sequence encodes CASSLELEKQYF.

The rearrangement joins TRBV7-2 to TRBJ2-7; 8 nucleotides match TRBD2. Germline loops: CDR1 SGHTA, CDR2 FQGNSA. V dropped 7 bases and J dropped 3; count of bases not matched to a gene: 8. CDR3 size: 14 residues. CDR3 in DNA: TGTGCCAGCACCCGGGGGGGGCTAATCTACGAGCAGTACTTC. As protein: CASTRGGLIYEQYF. The complete variable domain, with remaining parts taken from reference TRBV7-2 and TRBJ2-7, reads GAGVSQSPSNKVTEKGKDVELRCDPISGHTALYWYRQSLGQGLEFLIYFQGNSAPDKSGLPSDRFSAERTGGSVSTLTIQRTQQEDSAVYLCASTRGGLIYEQYFGPGTRLTVT.

The chain combines TRBV19 with TRBJ2-7; TRBD2 is a possible D gene (6 bases). CDR3 length: 13 residues. With 6 bases removed from V and 4 bases from J, the gap between germline ends came to 13 bases. Per the germline V gene, CDR1 is LNHDA and CDR2 is SQIVND (reference sequence). This CDR3 is CASRGEDKYEQYF. In DNA, the CDR3 is TGTGCCAGTAGGGGGGAGGACAAATACGAGCAGTACTTC.

The chain employs TRBV21-1 and TRBJ2-1; the DNA was not compared with TRBD1, the D call given in the table. TRBV21-1 is a documented pseudogene. The CDR3 is 16 residues long. The CDR3 loop reads CASSKAPGQIYNEQFF. The CDR3, as DNA: TGTGCCAGCAGCAAAGCCCCTGGACAAATCTACAATGAGCAGTTCTTC.

The chain carries TRBV7-2 and TRBJ2-7; 10 bases fit TRBD2. The CDR3 covers 15 residues. The V gene end was trimmed by 5 bases and the J gene end by 7 bases; junction bases not matched to a gene: 11. Germline V gene data show CDR1 as SGHTA and CDR2 as FQGNSA. In DNA, the CDR3 is TGTGCCAGCAGCCCTCGGCTAGCGGGGGCCAGAGAGCAGTACTTC. The encoded protein is CASSPRLAGAREQYF.

J is TRBJ1-2 and V is TRBV4-1, with a tentative D call TRBD1 (5 bases). The V gene's germline CDR1 is MGHRA and CDR2 YSYEKL. CDR3 length: 15 residues. Trimming removed 4 bases from V and 5 bases from J, with 17 bases in between. CDR3 loop: CASSPSRGGFYGYTF. In nucleotides, the CDR3 is TGCGCCAGCAGCCCTTCGCGTGGGGGGTTTTATGGCTACACCTTC.

This clone was seen just once. The V gene is TRBV9, the J gene TRBJ1-2, with a weak D call TRBD1 (5 bases). This CDR3 spans 14 amino acids. Deletions cut 5 bases from V and 0 bases from J, with 11 bases between. Germline V gene lookup returns CDR1 SGDLS and CDR2 YYNGEE. The CDR3 region has the DNA TGTGCCAGCAGTGGGGCAGGGCCTAACTATGGCTACACCTTC. It is translated as CASSGAGPNYGYTF. Looking up the rest from reference TRBV9 and TRBJ1-2 gives the full variable domain: DSGVTQTPKHLITATGQRVTLRCSPRSGDLSVYWYQQSLDQGLQFLIQYYNGEERAKGNILERFSAQQFPDLHSELNLSSLELGDSALYFCASSGAGPNYGYTFGSGTRLTVV.

The chain recombines TRBV25-1 with TRBJ1-2; D gene ambiguous. CDR3 size: 16 residues. V was clipped by 6 bases and J by 5 bases, with 22 bases between them. CDR1 and CDR2 from the germline V gene are MGHDK and SYGVNS. The chain's CDR3 is CASSGLTYGVAYGYTF. The CDR3 nucleotides are TGTGCCAGCAGCGGACTTACTTATGGGGTAGCGTATGGCTACACCTTC.

This chain links TRBV3-1 (or the pseudogene TRBV3-2) with TRBJ1-4; D uncertain. Deletions cut 0 bases from V and 7 bases from J, with 12 bases between. The germline V gene encodes CDR1 LGHDT and CDR2 YNNKEL (reference sequence). This CDR3 has 15 residues. CDR3 nucleotides: TGTGCCAGCAGCCAAGATCGAGGGCTTGGTGAAAAACTGTTTTTT. Translated, it gives CASSQDRGLGEKLFF.

This clone was recorded a few times. The gene calls are TRBV6-2 or TRBV6-3 and TRBJ1-2; D remains ambiguous. Germline V CDR1 and CDR2: MNHEY, SVGEGT. This CDR3 is 13 amino acids long. V shed 6 bases and J shed 2 bases, with 10 bases lying between them. This CDR3 is CASSFTENYGYTF. CDR3 nucleotides: TGTGCCAGCAGCTTCACAGAGAACTATGGCTACACCTTC.

The chain has TRBV9 and TRBJ2-5; 14 nucleotides match TRBD2. CDR3 length: 17 amino acids. In germline, CDR1 is SGDLS, CDR2 YYNGEE. V lost 2 bases, J lost 4 bases, and 7 bases stayed unmatched. CDR3 sequence: CASSVPSTSGGGETQYF. The CDR3 region has the DNA TGTGCCAGCAGCGTCCCCTCGACTAGCGGGGGGGGAGAGACCCAGTACTTC.

V usage is TRBV7-2 and J usage is TRBJ1-2; D is possibly TRBD1 (5 bases). This CDR3 spans 14 amino acids. Germline V gene data show CDR1 as SGHTA and CDR2 as FQGNSA. Deletions cut 0 bases from V and 2 bases from J, with 7 bases between. CDR3 DNA: TGTGCCAGCAGCTTAGCGCAGGGAAACTATGGCTACACCTTC. The encoded protein is CASSLAQGNYGYTF.

This sequence joins TRBV7-2 and TRBJ2-2; perhaps TRBD1 as D (5 bases). The CDR3 length is 13 residues. CDR1 is SGHTA and CDR2 is FQGNSA in the germline V gene. The V end lost 6 bases, the J end lost 3 bases, and 8 bases lay between the germline ends. The CDR3 loop is CASSRGDTGELFF. CDR3 nucleotide sequence: TGTGCCAGCAGTAGGGGCGACACCGGGGAGCTGTTTTTT.

The rearrangement links TRBV6-5 to TRBJ2-1, with TRBD2 matching 10 bases. The V gene end was trimmed by 6 bases and the J gene end by 6 bases; junction bases not matched to a gene: 8. The CDR3 consists of 15 residues. The germline V gene has CDR1 MNHEY and CDR2 SVGAGI. The CDR3 loop reads CASSWGLAGANEQFF. In DNA, the CDR3 is TGTGCCAGCAGCTGGGGCCTAGCGGGGGCCAATGAGCAGTTCTTC.

To note about this clone: A single base separates this from a much larger clone, so it may be a read error. Other DNA variants within this sample encode the same CDR3. The chain combines TRBV6-2 or TRBV6-3 with TRBJ1-1, with 7 bases fitting TRBD1. The CDR3 sequence is 13 residues long. V gave up 4 bases and J gave up 2 bases; unmatched junction bases: 1. From germline, CDR1 is MNHEY and CDR2 SVGEGT. In nucleotides, the CDR3 is TGTGCCAGCAGTTGGACAGGTAACACTGAAGCTTTCTTT. Translation gives CASSWTGNTEAFF.

V and J are TRBV5-1 and TRBJ1-1, with TRBD1 identical over 7 bases. The CDR3 has 16 amino acids. Germline V gives CDR1 SGHRS, CDR2 YFSETQ. J gave up 1 base and V 4 bases, and 10 bases lay outside the gene matches. The CDR3 sequence is CASSREGAVGNTEAFF. For the CDR3, the DNA is TGCGCCAGCAGCCGTGAGGGGGCTGTGGGGAACACTGAAGCTTTCTTT.

The chain links TRBV4-3 to TRBJ2-2; 9 bases match TRBD2. The germline gives CDR1 LGHNA, CDR2 YSLEER. CDR3 size: 17 residues. Germline trimming cut 4 bases from V and 7 bases from J; bases unmatched to any gene: 13. CDR3 in DNA: TGCGCCAGCAGCCTCATTGGGCTAGCGGGGAGGAGCGGGGAGCTGTTTTTT. Its translation: CASSLIGLAGRSGELFF.

The chain recombines TRBV4-1 with TRBJ1-1; D may be TRBD1 (5 bases). This CDR3 spans 14 amino acids. Trimming removed 6 bases from V and 7 bases from J, with 18 bases in between. Germline V gene lookup returns CDR1 MGHRA and CDR2 YSYEKL. The CDR3 DNA follows: TGCGCCAGCAGGGGACTGCCTAAGTTTCTTGAAGCTTTCTTT. This codes for CASRGLPKFLEAFF.

In its sample, this clone was seen once. The rearrangement links TRBV19 to TRBJ1-2; 9 nucleotides line up with TRBD1. V shed 6 bases and J 6 bases; nucleotides not matched to a gene: 8. The germline V gene has CDR1 LNHDA and CDR2 SQIVND (reference sequence). The CDR3 contains 14 residues. The CDR3 sequence is CASRRQGELDGYTF. DNA for the CDR3: TGTGCCAGTAGGAGACAGGGGGAGCTTGATGGCTACACCTTC.

V gene TRBV7-2 combines with J gene TRBJ1-2; D call uncertain. The CDR3 consists of 12 residues. Germline V lookup: CDR1 SGHTA, CDR2 FQGNSA. Trimming left V 2 bases short and J 8 bases short, with 9 bases between. For the CDR3, the DNA is TGTGCCAGCAGCTTAACCGGGATCGGCTACACCTTC. This codes for CASSLTGIGYTF.